A selection of T cell receptor beta chains follows, all from one sample in a study of blood T cells in healthy people across ages. MiXCR was run by TCRdb on the 5' RACE reads, yielding one entry per CDR3 protein. Of under 2 million distinct CDR3 sequences listed, around 35% are singletons. Sequencing was done on a sample of blood. These receptors were obtained from a woman aged 25 to 39 in good health. Both conserved end residues are part of each CDR3. The order of the fields is D gene, J gene, V gene, clone size, CDR3 protein, CDR3 DNA. D genes are given only for firm matches. Clone sizes are given selectively: once, few, many, or a class where the clone is expanded.

D: TRBD2
J: TRBJ2-7
V: TRBV28
size: few
CDR3: CASPPSGSSYEQYF
DNA: TGTGCCAGCCCACCTAGCGGAAGCTCCTACGAGCAGTACTTC

D: .
J: TRBJ2-7
V: TRBV20-1
size: many
CDR3: CSASDWSSYEQYF
DNA: TGCAGTGCCTCGGACTGGAGCTCCTACGAGCAGTACTTC

D: TRBD2
J: TRBJ2-4
V: TRBV20-1
size: .
CDR3: CSARDRGERLAGGGNIQYF
DNA: TGCAGTGCTAGAGATCGGGGGGAACGACTAGCGGGAGGGGGAAACATTCAGTACTTC

D: TRBD2
J: TRBJ2-5
V: TRBV11-2
size: few
CDR3: CASSNLAGGPEETQYF
DNA: TGTGCCAGCAGCAACCTAGCGGGAGGGCCGGAAGAGACCCAGTACTTC

D: TRBD1
J: TRBJ1-4
V: TRBV5-1
size: .
CDR3: CASSPTGNEKLFF
DNA: TGCGCCAGCAGCCCGACAGGGAATGAAAAACTGTTTTTT

D: .
J: TRBJ2-5
V: TRBV4-1
size: .
CDR3: CASSQVLHGLTIQETQYF
DNA: TGCGCCAGTAGCCAAGTTCTTCACGGGCTTACAATCCAAGAGACCCAGTACTTC

D: .
J: TRBJ1-1
V: TRBV2
size: .
CDR3: CASRAQGYTEAFF
DNA: TGTGCCAGCAGGGCACAGGGATACACTGAAGCTTTCTTT

D: TRBD2
J: TRBJ2-7
V: TRBV4-1
size: few
CDR3: CASSQGGTSIYEQYF
DNA: TGCGCCAGCAGCCAAGGGGGGACTAGCATCTACGAGCAGTACTTC

D: TRBD1
J: TRBJ2-1
V: TRBV27
size: few
CDR3: CASSLVQGADEQFF
DNA: TGTGCCAGCAGTTTAGTACAGGGGGCGGATGAGCAGTTCTTC

D: TRBD1
J: TRBJ1-2
V: TRBV7-9
size: .
CDR3: CASSLAGSGTGGGYGYTF
DNA: TGTGCCAGCAGCTTAGCGGGGTCCGGGACAGGGGGCGGCTATGGCTACACCTTC

D: .
J: TRBJ1-6
V: TRBV9
size: .
CDR3: CASSGPYNSPLHF
DNA: TGTGCCAGCAGCGGTCCGTATAATTCACCCCTCCACTTT

D: .
J: TRBJ1-1
V: TRBV7-2
size: .
CDR3: CASSPDGVGEAFF
DNA: TGTGCCAGCAGCCCCGATGGTGTTGGGGAAGCTTTCTTT

D: .
J: TRBJ1-6
V: TRBV10-2
size: .
CDR3: CASSAGGGNSPLHF
DNA: TGCGCCAGCAGTGCGGGGGGTGGGAATTCACCCCTCCACTTT

D: TRBD1
J: TRBJ1-1
V: TRBV13
size: .
CDR3: CASSSGQGFTEAFF
DNA: TGTGCCAGCAGCTCGGGACAGGGATTCACTGAAGCTTTCTTT

D: .
J: TRBJ1-2
V: TRBV28
size: .
CDR3: CASSFQGSQGGYTF
DNA: TGTGCCAGCAGTTTTCAGGGGAGTCAGGGTGGCTACACCTTC

D: .
J: TRBJ1-2
V: TRBV9
size: many
CDR3: CASSLTRSDYGYTF
DNA: TGTGCCAGCAGCCTAACAAGGTCCGACTATGGCTACACCTTC

D: TRBD1
J: TRBJ2-7
V: TRBV29-1
size: many
CDR3: CSVQPGQGIGEQYF
DNA: TGCAGCGTTCAGCCGGGACAGGGGATAGGCGAGCAGTACTTC

D: TRBD2
J: TRBJ2-7
V: TRBV27
size: many
CDR3: CASRASGGLWYEQYF
DNA: TGTGCCAGCAGGGCTAGCGGGGGGCTCTGGTACGAGCAGTACTTC

D: TRBD2
J: TRBJ2-5
V: TRBV12-3/TRBV12-4
size: many
CDR3: CASITSGGAETQYF
DNA: TGTGCCAGCATAACTAGCGGGGGGGCCGAGACCCAGTACTTC

D: TRBD1
J: TRBJ1-4
V: TRBV6-6
size: .
CDR3: CASSYSSGGGGKLFF
DNA: TGTGCCAGCAGTTACTCGTCAGGGGGCGGTGGAAAACTGTTTTTT

D: .
J: TRBJ2-3
V: TRBV28
size: .
CDR3: CASSSSGRPSVYTQYF
DNA: TGTGCCAGCAGTTCCTCCGGGAGACCAAGCGTGTATACGCAGTATTTT

D: .
J: TRBJ2-1
V: TRBV20-1
size: few
CDR3: CSANNYNYNEQFF
DNA: TGCAGTGCTAACAACTACAACTACAATGAGCAGTTCTTC

D: TRBD2
J: TRBJ2-7
V: TRBV28
size: few
CDR3: CASTLGGDEQYF
DNA: TGTGCCAGCACCCTCGGGGGGGACGAGCAGTACTTC